This paragraph reports one TCR beta chain. This clonotype was observed many times. Its recognized antigen is unknown. The input lacks base qualities; no much larger clone sits a single base away. The sample belongs to a study of identical twins (dated by TCRdb to between 2015 and 2016). About the study as a whole: To test whether fetal clonotypes persist, the study used deep sequencing on TCR alpha and beta repertoires from monozygotic twins, unrelated adults of various ages, and cord blood. To rule out contamination, the twin experiments were replicated at different times with different library preparation protocols. Overall study results and their limits: Out-of-frame TCR alpha sharing in monozygotic twins was systematically underestimated by recombination models, whereas sharing between unrelated individuals was in agreement with the recombination models. Excess twin sharing in beta out-of-frame sequences was weaker because fewer shared sequences lowered the signal-to-noise ratio. Invariant T cells such as MAIT and iNKT could partly confound zero-insertion analyses, though diverse VJ usage argued against this for most clonotypes. Fewer insertions were carried by abundant cord blood beta clonotypes; a weaker similar trend was observed in young adult naive repertoires, while no such trend was observed in memory repertoires. Because the same donors could not be followed over many years, conclusions were based on cross-sectional statistical analysis. Out-of-frame TCR alpha sequences shared between twins showed an excess of low generation-probability sequences compared with coincidental sharing between unrelated individuals.

Library method: 5' RACE. The sequencer was an Illumina HiSeq 2000. Template switching added a universal primer binding site, and the final cDNA carried a unique molecular identifier that allowed TCR cDNA molecules to be counted accurately. Specific primers in the conserved constant-segment region were used to synthesize first-strand cDNA for the TCR alpha and beta chains. To control for contamination, every cDNA library carried two barcodes: a SMART-Mk sample barcode plus Illumina barcodes. TruSeq adapter sequences and Illumina sample barcodes were added in two successive PCR steps. The TCR alpha and beta cDNA libraries were sequenced on the Illumina HiSeq platform using custom primers. In the authors' own workflow: MiGEC was used to process raw reads and extract unique molecular identifiers, and MiXCR was used to find CDR3 positions. Recombination models were inferred per individual with the repgenHMM and IGoR tools using an EM algorithm. Shared clonotype analysis was performed with the tcR package in R, normalizing sharing by the product of cloneset sizes. To study raw recombination free of thymic and clonal selection effects, out-of-frame nonproductive sequences were analyzed. TCRdb reran the public reads through fastp at Q25 and MiXCR, keeping productive beta chains. Rows matching on CDR3 protein sequence are summarized as one entry with the most common DNA and genes. For this entry, the V and J calls and clone size follow TCRdb and not the study's own pipeline. The sample table contains about 690,000 distinct CDR3 sequences; only one count was recorded for around 6% of them. The ten largest clones add up to about 2% of the sample.

Every donor in the study was a healthy Caucasian. Three unrelated non-twin adults were also sequenced: a male aged 18 to 30, a male aged 50 to 60 and a female aged 50 to 60. Using Miltenyi CD45RO+ enrichment and human naive T-cell isolation kits, memory (CD45RO+) and naive T cells were isolated from PBMC. The junction shows trimming of 8 bases on V and 5 bases on J, plus 25 bases between the germline ends. The CDR3 goes from the cysteine to the phenylalanine over 16 residues. The retained sequence is limited to the CDR3, 48 bases, with the frame set at the first base. The chain is made from TRBV12-3 or TRBV12-4 and TRBJ2-7; the D region is possibly TRBD1 or TRBD2, each matching across 6 bases. Specimen: naive T cells sorted from blood. The sample's cell subset or site label is to be understood as: cells isolated with a human naive T-cell isolation kit. The clonotype comes from a man between 18 and 35 years old in good health. The CDR3 has the sequence CASSPRGGHTINEQYF. The nucleotide sequence is given as TGTGCCAGCTCCCCCCGTGGGGGGCACACGATCAACGAGCAGTACTTC.